What follows is one TCR beta chain and its context. The antigen it binds to is not known. No much larger clone is present one base from it, and per-base qualities are unavailable. These data belong to a study of blood T cell repertoires in COVID-19 (dated by TCRdb to about 2020). Regarding the research as a whole: Samples from collaborators originated in the United States, Italy and Spain and spanned both the acute and convalescent phases of COVID-19. The prospective study material was composed of cDNA or gDNA derived from T cells, B-cell-depleted T cells, or PBMCs. Deeply sampled blood TCRbeta repertoires from subjects exposed to, actively infected with, or recovered from COVID-19 were included in the dataset. The repertoires were made available in a free public database intended to serve as a resource for research on the immune response to SARS-CoV-2. Samples came from the ongoing ImmuneRACE study (first 160 participants) plus 1,254 subjects from 6 global collaborators. The sample metadata nearly always contained a de-identified subject ID, COVID-19 status, age in years and sex. Where available, HLA class I and class II types were taken from metadata supplied by the sample provider and were not determined by assay-based typing. Results and caveats for the whole study, not just this receptor: How much clinical and demographic metadata was included differed by source and by participant, and the metadata was provided uncurated.

The CDR3 runs 13 residues from the cysteine to the phenylalanine. The CDR3 DNA has 39 bases and is translated from base 1. V is clipped by 4 bases and J by 4 bases, and the sequence between their germline boundaries is 8 bases long. For CDR1 and CDR2, the germline V gene (reference sequence) lists PRHDT and FYEKMQ. TCRbeta CDR3 regions were amplified from genomic DNA using the immunoSEQ Assay, a bias-controlled multiplex PCR. Regarding the original processing steps: The number of nucleated cells in each sample was estimated by amplification of reference gene primers within the assay. To quantify the absolute abundance of each unique TCRbeta CDR3 rearrangement, sequence reads were collapsed and filtered. Productive Simpson clonality was computed per sample as the square root of Simpson's diversity index over productive rearrangements. TCRdb limited this immuneACCESS table to in-frame rearrangements with V and J called. A share of clones is missing; checked studies link under half to unresolved V genes, and the rest is unexplained. V and J calls and clone size are given by that table; D and trimming were obtained from the DNA. The sample profile shows about 140,000 clones; about 87% of them were found once. Clones ranked in the top ten supply about 28% of the sample.

Each collaborating institution followed its own protocols to collect whole blood in K2EDTA tubes. For TCRbeta analysis, collaborators shipped samples in one of three forms: frozen whole blood, isolated PBMCs, or DNA extracted from either of those sample types. This receptor was obtained from a human donor in a cohort sampled during active COVID-19. The sequenced sample consisted of peripheral blood. The chain links TRBV13 with TRBJ1-5; TRBD1 is perhaps the D gene, given 5 matching bases. The sequenced DNA: TGTGCCAGCAGCTGGCAGGGTAATCAGCCCCAGCATTTT. This codes for CASSWQGNQPQHF.